The 11 T cell receptor beta chains below all came from one sample that was sequenced in a study of blood T cells in healthy people across ages. It was with a sample-barcoded 5' primer and a J-beta primer mix that a second PCR of roughly 7 to 12 cycles was run. TCRdb passed the 5' RACE reads through MiXCR, listing each CDR3 protein once. The sample lists more than 600,000 distinct CDR3 sequences, roughly 25% occurring once. These data were likewise used in another study, on T cells of mothers and their children.

Sequences were obtained from blood. All receptors derive from a boy between 5 and 17 years old in good health.

V usage is TRBV27 and J usage is TRBJ2-5; unclear D gene. V lost 6 bases, J lost 5 bases, and 13 bases lay in between. The germline V gene has CDR1 MNHEY and CDR2 SMNVEV (reference sequence). The CDR3 is 13 residues long. The CDR3 is CASREGSRETQYF. The CDR3 DNA reads TGTGCCAGCAGAGAAGGTAGCCGGGAGACCCAGTACTTC.

V is TRBV7-9 and J is TRBJ1-5, with 12 bases matching TRBD1. In germline, CDR1 is SEHNR, CDR2 FQNEAQ (reference sequence). Trimming at V came to 5 bases and at J to 6 bases, leaving 5 bases not matched to a gene. This CDR3 comprises 15 residues. CDR3 sequence reads: CASSRGTGGPQPQHF. CDR3 DNA: TGTGCCAGCAGCCGCGGGACAGGGGGCCCTCAGCCCCAGCATTTT.

This chain links TRBV4-3 with TRBJ1-4, with D unclear. The CDR3 loop spans 15 amino acids. Deletions cut 0 bases from V and 7 bases from J, with 12 bases between. In germline, CDR1 is LGHNA, CDR2 YSLEER. CDR3 residues: CASSQEYLEGEKLFF. The CDR3 DNA sequence: TGCGCCAGCAGCCAAGAATACCTCGAGGGTGAAAAACTGTTTTTT.

The CDR3 loop is CASSSRGSNEQFF. The CDR3 DNA reads as TGTGCCAGCAGTTCTAGAGGATCCAATGAGCAGTTCTTC. The chain joins TRBV28 to TRBJ2-1; no reliable D call. The CDR3 is 13 residues long. Germline CDR1 and CDR2: MDHEN and SYDVKM. The V end lost 4 bases, the J end lost 6 bases, and 10 bases lay between the germline ends. The full variable domain, in which reference TRBV28 and TRBJ2-1 provide the parts outside the CDR3, is DVKVTQSSRYLVKRTGEKVFLECVQDMDHENMFWYRQDPGLGLRLIYFSYDVKMKEKGDIPEGYSVSREKKERFSLILESASTNQTSMYLCASSSRGSNEQFFGPGTRLTVL.

Note on this clonotype: A junction end diverges from the germline sequence, so it may reflect a read error. V gene TRBV14 combines with J gene TRBJ1-6; no reliable D call. The CDR3 loop spans 15 amino acids. CDR1 and CDR2 (germline): SGHDN, FVKESK. The CDR3 DNA is TGTGCCAGCGGCCAAGAGACGATGCTCCATTCACCCCTCCACTTT. It yields the protein CASGQETMLHSPLHF.

The J gene is TRBJ2-5, the V gene TRBV5-1, with TRBD1 matching 7 bases. CDR3 length: 14 amino acids. CDR1 and CDR2 (germline): SGHRS, YFSETQ. J gave up 3 bases and V 3 bases, and 5 bases lay outside the gene matches. This CDR3 is CASSSQGNEETQYF. The CDR3 nucleotides are TGCGCCAGCAGCTCACAGGGGAACGAAGAGACCCAGTACTTC. Full variable domain (rest looked up from reference TRBV5-1 and TRBJ2-5): KAGVTQTPRYLIKTRGQQVTLSCSPISGHRSVSWYQQTPGQGLQFLFEYFSETQRNKGNFPGRFSGRQFSNSRSEMNVSTLELGDSALYLCASSSQGNEETQYFGPGTRLLVL.

The J gene is TRBJ1-4, the V gene TRBV12-3 or TRBV12-4, with D unclear. CDR3 length: 16 residues. V dropped 4 bases and J dropped 0 bases, with 12 bases sitting between them. In DNA form, the CDR3 reads TGTGCCAGCAGTTCCCATTGGGGATCAACTAATGAAAAACTGTTTTTT. Translated, it gives CASSSHWGSTNEKLFF.

The chain employs TRBV25-1 and TRBJ2-1, with D uncertain. The CDR3 totals 14 residues. With 1 base removed from V and 5 bases from J, the gap between germline ends came to 9 bases. Germline V lookup: CDR1 MGHDK, CDR2 SYGVNS. The CDR3 DNA is TGTGCCAGCAGTGAATTTGGCAGGCACAATGAGCAGTTCTTC. This translates into CASSEFGRHNEQFF.

The chain couples TRBV27 to TRBJ2-7, with 8 bases matching TRBD2. Unmatched junction bases numbered 9, after V lost 5 bases and J lost 6 bases. This CDR3 is 14 amino acids long. Germline loops: CDR1 MNHEY, CDR2 SMNVEV (reference sequence). CDR3 in amino acids: CASSRSGEGLEQYF. DNA of the CDR3: TGTGCCAGCAGTCGTAGCGGGGAGGGCCTCGAGCAGTACTTC.

This clonotype was counted between two and nine times. The genes are TRBV4-3 and TRBJ2-2; 7 nucleotides align to TRBD2. The length of the CDR3 is 20 residues. From germline, CDR1 is LGHNA and CDR2 YSLEER. The V and J ends lost 1 base and 2 bases, in that order; junction bases with no gene match: 16. The CDR3 reads CASSQGYRDYRQLNTGELFF. CDR3 nucleotide sequence: TGCGCCAGCAGCCAAGGCTATAGGGACTACCGTCAACTAAACACCGGGGAGCTGTTTTTT.

The rearrangement joins TRBV10-3 to TRBJ1-1; a possible D gene is TRBD1 (6 bases). The CDR3 is 13 amino acids. V lost 6 bases, J lost 5 bases, and 13 bases lay in between. The germline V gene has CDR1 ENHRY and CDR2 SYGVKD. Here the CDR3 DNA reads TGTGCCATCAGAAAGCCTCAGGGGACTGAAGCTTTCTTT. It specifies CAIRKPQGTEAFF.